This T cell receptor (beta chain) was obtained from a study of shared clonotypes between healthy human individuals. Concerning this clone itself: Its antigen is not known.

Germline V gene sequence: CDR1 MNHNY, CDR2 SVGAGI (reference sequence). V lost 3 bases and J 4 bases, leaving 15 bases between the germline ends. This CDR3 spans 15 amino acids. Naive-designated CD8 cells lacked CD45RO, were positively enriched for CCR7, and omitted terminally differentiated effector memory CD45RA+ cells. Assay: immunoSEQ multiplex PCR; the TCRdb copy retains only in-frame clones and omits some. Of millions of clones listed, roughly 94% are singletons. Study-wide results and limits: In contrast to clonotypes shared by all four donors, non-shared clonotypes had lower generation probabilities. Owing to a small donor count, the genetic and exposure-history diversity represented was limited.

This TCR was recovered from a man between 18 and 35 years old in good health. V usage is TRBV6-6 and J usage is TRBJ2-5; D tentatively fits TRBD1 or TRBD2 (5 bases each). What was sequenced was naive CD8+ T cells sorted from blood. The CDR3 DNA reads TGTGCCAGCAGTTATGGCAGGGTCGGAGGAGAGACCCAGTACTTC. Residues: CASSYGRVGGETQYF.